The 15 T cell receptor beta chains below all came from one sample that was sequenced in a study of CXCR3-negative and CXCR3-positive naive CD8 T cells (dated by TCRdb to the late 2010s). Summary of the overall study and its limitations: TRB CDR3s from CXCR3-positive naive cells showed higher hydrophobicity (lower Kidera factor 4), lower energy, and higher strength and volume indices than CXCR3-negative naive cells.

These TCRs are of unknown antigen specificity. TCRdb records NextSeq 550 as the sequencer. The Human TCR Profiling Kit (MiLaboratory) was used to prepare UMI-labeled 5' RACE TRB cDNA libraries. Reprocessed by TCRdb, the reads give a single entry per CDR3 protein sequence, without DNA. This sample's listing comprises thousands of distinct CDR3 sequences. In total, the top ten clones hold less than 3% of the sample. The sequencing input was naive CXCR3+ CD8+ T cells from blood. Per the publication, the cell subset or site label means: CD45RO-CCR7+CD27+CD95- naive CD8+ T cells expressing CXCR3 (TNR3+). These receptors originate from a human donor in good health. Some clones in this sample may be carry-over from other donors' samples.

This sequence joins TRBV6-5 and TRBJ1-6; there is no DNA to check the TCRdb D call of TRBD1. Germline V gene lookup returns CDR1 MNHEY and CDR2 SVGAGI. The CDR3 spans 18 residues. CDR3 region: CASSYGGTGATWDSPLHF.

The rearrangement uses TRBV5-6 and TRBJ1-2; TCRdb picks TRBD1, but there is no DNA to check that call. Germline V gives CDR1 SGHDT, CDR2 YYEEEE. This CDR3 is 15 amino acids long. CDR3 sequence reads: CASSSRDRGSYGYTF.

V is TRBV21-1 and J is TRBJ1-1. TRBV21-1 is marked as a pseudogene. This CDR3 spans 15 amino acids. The CDR3 is CASSKRSRINTEAFF.

Measured by frequency, this clonotype is medium-sized (0.01 to 0.1%). The gene calls are TRBV6-2 or TRBV6-3 and TRBJ2-1; TCRdb's assignment of TRBD2 cannot be checked, as there is no DNA. This CDR3 has 16 amino acids. CDR1 MNHEY and CDR2 SVGEGT come from the germline V gene. This CDR3 reads CASRKTSGGGYNEQFF.

This chain uses TRBV29-1 with TRBJ1-2. The CDR3 loop spans 11 amino acids. Germline CDR1 and CDR2: SQVTM and ANQGSEA. CDR3: CSVKDLGGYTF. Complete variable domain (other parts from reference TRBV29-1 and TRBJ1-2): SAVISQKPSRDICQRGTSLTIQCQVDSQVTMMFWYRQQPGQSLTLIATANQGSEATYESGFVIDKFPISRPNLTFSTLTVSNMSPEDSSIYLCSVKDLGGYTFGSGTRLTVV.

This clonotype is classed as medium-sized by frequency. This chain uses TRBV28 with TRBJ2-7; as DNA is missing, the TRBD1 call by TCRdb cannot be tested. This CDR3 is built from 14 residues. Germline-derived CDR1 and CDR2 are MDHEN and SYDVKM. Here the CDR3 reads CASSLLPGSYEQYF.

The rearrangement uses TRBV6-5 and TRBJ2-1. The germline V gene has CDR1 MNHEY and CDR2 SVGAGI. The CDR3 has 15 amino acids. The CDR3: CASSYTRISYNEQFF.

This clonotype is deemed medium-sized by its frequency. The gene calls are TRBV29-1 and TRBJ2-1; TCRdb returns TRBD2, unconfirmable since there is no DNA. Germline-derived CDR1 and CDR2 are SQVTM and ANQGSEA. The CDR3 has 15 residues. CDR3 residues: CSVDPGRVIYNEQFF.

This clonotype is called medium-sized based on its frequency. The chain employs TRBV11-2 and TRBJ2-3; the D gene TCRdb calls, TRBD1, cannot be checked with no DNA. This CDR3 is 14 amino acids long. In germline, CDR1 is SGHAT, CDR2 FQNNGV. CDR3 loop: CASSLGTGVDTQYF.

The chain has TRBV6-2 or TRBV6-3 and TRBJ2-7; with no DNA, the TCRdb D assignment of TRBD1 cannot be verified. The CDR3 has 13 residues. CDR1 is MNHEY and CDR2 is SVGEGT in the germline V gene. CDR3 loop: CASRDPWSYEQYF.

The chain recombines TRBV6-6 with TRBJ1-5; TCRdb reports TRBD1, a call that lacks DNA to check it against. CDR1 and CDR2 (germline): MNHNY, SVGAGI (reference sequence). The CDR3 loop spans 12 amino acids. This CDR3 is CATGDGNTPQHF.

This chain joins TRBV12-3 or TRBV12-4 and TRBJ2-3; TCRdb designates TRBD1, a call that cannot be tested without DNA. The CDR3 runs to 16 residues. The CDR3 is CASTTPLGREADTQYF.

The J gene is TRBJ2-7, the V gene TRBV20-1; with no DNA, the TCRdb D assignment of TRBD1 cannot be verified. CDR3 length: 14 residues. Germline CDR1 and CDR2: DFQATT and SNEGSKA (reference sequence). CDR3 sequence: CSARGDRALYEQYF.

Considering frequency, this clonotype is medium-sized. The chain recombines TRBV7-8 with TRBJ1-2; TCRdb selects TRBD1, and the lack of DNA leaves this call unchecked. In germline, CDR1 is SGHVS, CDR2 FQNEAQ. CDR3 length: 16 amino acids. This CDR3 reads CASSLARTGRPYGYTF.

This chain uses TRBV5-1 with TRBJ1-1. The CDR3 spans 12 residues. Germline-derived CDR1 and CDR2 are SGHRS and YFSETQ. The CDR3 reads CASSLGVDEAFF.